A selection of T cell receptor beta chains follows, all from one sample in a study of cytomegalovirus exposure and HLA in healthy donors. This table comes from immunoSEQ multiplex PCR, and its TCRdb copy is limited to in-frame clones, with some not included. The data hold 150,000 to 200,000 clones, with 85% observed a single time. The specimen sequenced was PBMCs. Source of these receptors: a man between 18 and 35 years old in good health and CMV-seropositive. The CDR3 runs from the conserved cysteine through the conserved F or W. The D gene is left open where the match is weak. The listing skips clone size in some rows; elsewhere it reads once, few, many or a size class.

CDR3 DNA,CDR3 protein,J gene,V gene,clone size,D gene
TGCAGCGTCCAAAGGGGGACTGAAGCTTTCTTT,CSVQRGTEAFF,TRBJ1-1,TRBV29-1,NA,NA
TGCGCCAGCAGCCCTACTAGCGGGTCCTCCTACGAGCAGTACTTC,CASSPTSGSSYEQYF,TRBJ2-7,TRBV5-1,NA,TRBD2
TGTGCCAGCAGTCCCACCGGGACTGGATCCTACGAGCAGTACTTC,CASSPTGTGSYEQYF,TRBJ2-7,TRBV6-1,few,NA
TGTGCCAGCAGTCGCCTCAACAGGGGACCGAACACTGAAGCTTTCTTT,CASSRLNRGPNTEAFF,TRBJ1-1,TRBV28,NA,TRBD1
TGTGCCAGCAGCTTAGAGTGGGCGCAGGGGCGGAACTATGGCTACACCTTC,CASSLEWAQGRNYGYTF,TRBJ1-2,TRBV7-2,NA,NA
TGCGCCAGCAGCTTGGAAACAGGGGGCGGCACAGATACGCAGTATTTT,CASSLETGGGTDTQYF,TRBJ2-3,TRBV5-1,NA,TRBD1
TGTGCCAGCAGTGCCCCCGGGAGAACCGGGGAGCTGTTTTTT,CASSAPGRTGELFF,TRBJ2-2,TRBV27,NA,NA
TGTGCCAGCAGCTTAGCATTAGCGTCCTACAATGAGCAGTTCTTC,CASSLALASYNEQFF,TRBJ2-1,TRBV11-3,NA,NA
TGCGCCAGCAGCTTGGTAGGGCAGGGGGCGGGCGACACTGAAGCTTTCTTT,CASSLVGQGAGDTEAFF,TRBJ1-1,TRBV5-1,NA,TRBD1
TGCGCCAGCAGCGCCTCGGAGGGCACTGAAGCTTTCTTT,CASSASEGTEAFF,TRBJ1-1,TRBV4-1,NA,NA
TGCGCCAGCAGCCCGTGGACTGGAAACACCGGGGAGCTGTTTTTT,CASSPWTGNTGELFF,TRBJ2-2,TRBV4-1,NA,NA
TGTGCCAGCAGCTCAGACAGGGTTCATGGCTACACCTTC,CASSSDRVHGYTF,TRBJ1-2,TRBV7-2,NA,TRBD1
TGCGCCAGCAGCTTGGTTCAGGGCTCCTACGAGCAGTACTTC,CASSLVQGSYEQYF,TRBJ2-7,TRBV5-1,NA,NA
TGTGCCAGCAGCCAAACTAGCTCCGCCGGGGAGCTGTTTTTT,CASSQTSSAGELFF,TRBJ2-2,TRBV11-2,NA,NA
TGTGCCAGTAGTAGACAGGGCAATCAGCCCCAGCATTTT,CASSRQGNQPQHF,TRBJ1-5,TRBV19,NA,NA
TGTGCCAGCAGCTTAGCTTGGCCTAACACCGGGGAGCTGTTTTTT,CASSLAWPNTGELFF,TRBJ2-2,TRBV11-3,NA,NA
TGTGCCAGCAGCCCCGGGGAGTACAATGAGCAGTTCTTC,CASSPGEYNEQFF,TRBJ2-1,TRBV5-4,once,NA
TGTGCCAGCAGTTTGATGGCAGGCACGACCTACGAGCAGTACTTC,CASSLMAGTTYEQYF,TRBJ2-7,TRBV27,medium-sized,NA
TGTGCCAGCAGTGTGCGACTAGCAGATACGCAGTATTTT,CASSVRLADTQYF,TRBJ2-3,TRBV2,NA,NA
TGCGCCAGCAGCTTGCCTCTAGCGGGGTCCGGGGAGCTGTTTTTT,CASSLPLAGSGELFF,TRBJ2-2,TRBV5-1,few,TRBD2
TGTGCCAGCAGTCTATGGACTAGCGGGAGCCCCAATGAGCAGTTCTTC,CASSLWTSGSPNEQFF,TRBJ2-1,TRBV28,NA,TRBD2
TGTGCCAGCAGCCAGAATAACTATGGCTACACCTTC,CASSQNNYGYTF,TRBJ1-2,TRBV2,NA,NA
TGTGCCAGTAGTAACCAGGGGGGTACTTTCTACGAGCAGTACTTC,CASSNQGGTFYEQYF,TRBJ2-7,TRBV19,NA,NA
TGTGCCAGCGCCGGTAGCAATCAGCCCCAGCATTTT,CASAGSNQPQHF,TRBJ1-5,TRBV2,NA,NA
TGTGCCAGCAGCAAGCAGGGGGCCAATGAGCAGTTCTTC,CASSKQGANEQFF,TRBJ2-1,TRBV27,NA,TRBD1
TGTGCCAGCAGTCCCCGGGGTAGCGGGGGGAAAGAGACCCAGTACTTC,CASSPRGSGGKETQYF,TRBJ2-5,TRBV27,NA,TRBD2
TGTGCCAGCAGTTACTTCGGGACAGGGAGCGCCTACGAGCAGTACTTC,CASSYFGTGSAYEQYF,TRBJ2-7,TRBV6-6,NA,TRBD1
TGCGCCAGCAGGTCGGTGACAGGAGCTAATGAAAAACTGTTTTTT,CASRSVTGANEKLFF,TRBJ1-4,TRBV5-1,NA,NA
TGCGCCAGCAGCCCCCCGGAGAGACAGCGAGGCTACACCTTC,CASSPPERQRGYTF,TRBJ1-2,TRBV4-1,NA,NA
TGTGCCAGCAGCTCAGGAGGGAGGGAAGCTTTCTTT,CASSSGGREAFF,TRBJ1-1,TRBV7-9,NA,NA
TGTGCCAGCAGCTTAGCTACGACTAGCGGGAGCTACGAGCAGTACTTC,CASSLATTSGSYEQYF,TRBJ2-7,TRBV7-2,NA,TRBD2
TGTGCCAGCAGTCCGGGACAGGGCGGGGAGCAGTACTTC,CASSPGQGGEQYF,TRBJ2-7,TRBV28,NA,TRBD1
TGTGCCAGCAGCCAAGCCCTTGAGCAGTTCTTC,CASSQALEQFF,TRBJ2-1,TRBV4-2,NA,NA
TGTGCCAGCAGCCCCCGCGGGGGGGTCCCCACCGGGGAGCTGTTTTTT,CASSPRGGVPTGELFF,TRBJ2-2,TRBV7-9,NA,TRBD2
TGTGCCAGCAGCTTAGATGGGGCGGCAGCATACACCGGGGAGCTGTTTTTT,CASSLDGAAAYTGELFF,TRBJ2-2,TRBV7-2,NA,NA
TGTGCCAGCAGTTGGGACAGGGCTAACTATGGCTACACCTTC,CASSWDRANYGYTF,TRBJ1-2,TRBV6-6,NA,TRBD1
TGTGCCAGCAGTTACTTCTTAGCGGGAAGCTACGAGCAGTACTTC,CASSYFLAGSYEQYF,TRBJ2-7,TRBV6-5,NA,TRBD2
TGCGCCAGCAGCCAATTTTGGGTGCTAGCGGGCTTCAGCTCCTACGAGCAGTACTTC,CASSQFWVLAGFSSYEQYF,TRBJ2-7,TRBV4-1,NA,TRBD2
TGTGCCAGCAGCTTAACTGGCGGGAGCTCCTACAATGAGCAGTTCTTC,CASSLTGGSSYNEQFF,TRBJ2-1,TRBV7-3,NA,TRBD2
TGTGCCAGCAGCTTAGGGGAGGGCGGGAGGGCCGCAGAGACCCAGTACTTC,CASSLGEGGRAAETQYF,TRBJ2-5,TRBV7-8,NA,TRBD2
TGCGCCAGCAGCTTGGAATCGGGACAGATAGCTTTCTTT,CASSLESGQIAFF,TRBJ1-1,TRBV5-1,NA,TRBD1
TGTGCCAGCAGCAGGACAGGGAACTACGAGCAGTACTTC,CASSRTGNYEQYF,TRBJ2-7,TRBV28,NA,TRBD1
TGTGCCAGCAGCAAATGCCCATCCCTCACTAGCGGGAGGATCCAAGAGACCCAGTACTTC,CASSKCPSLTSGRIQETQYF,TRBJ2-5,TRBV21-1,NA,NA
TGTGCCAGCAGCACACTAGCGGGGGGTTTCTACAATGAGCAGTTCTTC,CASSTLAGGFYNEQFF,TRBJ2-1,TRBV5-6,NA,TRBD2
TGCAGCGTTGGGAAGGGGTTGGAAAATGAGCAGTTCTTC,CSVGKGLENEQFF,TRBJ2-1,TRBV29-1,few,NA
TGTGCCAGCAGTTCCCCCCGGGAGCGAGAGACCCAGTACTTC,CASSSPRERETQYF,TRBJ2-5,TRBV11-3,NA,NA
TGTGCTAGTGGTCCGGGATACGAGCAGTACTTC,CASGPGYEQYF,TRBJ2-7,TRBV12-5,NA,NA